These 6 T cell receptor beta chains were all obtained from the same sample, sequenced in a study of cytomegalovirus exposure and HLA in healthy donors. Amplification used 60 Vbeta primers and 13 Jbeta primers. Clones were sequenced by immunoSEQ multiplex PCR, and TCRdb holds only the in-frame ones, with some missing. The sample holds around 190,000 clones, roughly 77% seen once. The sample was PBMCs. These receptors were obtained from a woman under 40 in good health and CMV-seropositive.

The genes are TRBV7-6 and TRBJ2-7; possible D gene TRBD2, 5 bases. The CDR3 is 13 residues long. CDR1 is SGHVS, CDR2 FNYEAQ, per germline. With 4 bases removed from V and 3 bases from J, the gap between germline ends came to 10 bases. CDR3 residues: CASSSGVNYEQYF. DNA for the CDR3: TGTGCCAGCAGCTCCGGGGTGAACTACGAGCAGTACTTC. Using reference TRBV7-6 and TRBJ2-7 for the parts outside the CDR3, the full variable domain is GAGVSQSPRYKVTKRGQDVALRCDPISGHVSLYWYRQALGQGPEFLTYFNYEAQQDKSGLPNDRFSAERPEGSISTLTIQRTEQRDSAMYRCASSSGVNYEQYFGPGTRLTVT.

The chain couples TRBV5-4 to TRBJ2-3, with 15 bases lining up with TRBD2. The CDR3 runs 17 residues. Germline CDR1 and CDR2: SGHNT and YYREEE (reference sequence). V gave up 4 bases and J gave up 5 bases; unmatched junction bases: 8. CDR3 nucleotides: TGTGCCAGCAGCCCCGGACTAGCGGGAGGGCCCATAGATACGCAGTATTTT. This translates into CASSPGLAGGPIDTQYF.

The CDR3 DNA is TGTGCCAGCAGAATTAACACAGGGACTAATGAAAAACTGTTTTTT. It translates to CASRINTGTNEKLFF. The rearrangement uses TRBV28 and TRBJ1-4, with a weak D call TRBD1 (6 bases). The ends were cut back, 6 bases at V and 2 bases at J, with 13 bases in the middle. CDR1 and CDR2 from the germline V gene are MDHEN and SYDVKM. The CDR3 spans 15 residues.

This chain uses TRBV27 with TRBJ2-4; TRBD2 is a possible D gene (5 bases). In germline, CDR1 is MNHEY, CDR2 SMNVEV (reference sequence). The CDR3 totals 16 residues. Trimming removed 4 bases from V and 1 base from J, with 14 bases in between. The CDR3 DNA reads as TGTGCCAGCAGTTCGACTACCAACGGGGCCAAAAACATTCAGTACTTC. The encoded protein is CASSSTTNGAKNIQYF.

The J gene is TRBJ2-5, the V gene TRBV2; possibly TRBD1 for D (6 bases). The DNA end is a closer match to TRBJ2-7, so the J assignment may be wrong. This CDR3 has 15 residues. Germline CDR1 reads SNHLY; CDR2 reads FYNNEI. For the CDR3, the DNA is TGTGCCAGCAGTGAAGAGGGACAAGGAACCCACGAGCAGTACTTC. As protein: CASSEEGQGTHEQYF.

The CDR3 loop is CASSEIPGQMNTEAFF. CDR3 bases: TGCGCCAGCAGTGAGATCCCGGGACAGATGAACACTGAAGCTTTCTTT. The V and J genes are TRBV10-1 and TRBJ1-1; 7 nucleotides match TRBD1. V lost 2 bases, J lost 0 bases, and 6 bases stayed unmatched. Germline values: CDR1 WNHNN, CDR2 SYGVQD (reference sequence). The CDR3 has 16 amino acids.